Reported below is one TCR beta chain. The same CDR3 is also encoded by other DNA sequences in this sample. This record comes from a study of T cell responses to AZD1222 COVID-19 vaccine. Deletions cut 3 bases from V and 1 base from J, with 9 bases between. Germline V gene sequence: CDR1 SGHNT, CDR2 YENEEA. This CDR3 has 14 amino acids. Assay: immunoSEQ multiplex PCR; the TCRdb copy retains only in-frame clones and omits some. The repertoire has about 84,000 clones, roughly 88% of them found once; the top ten carry 9.5% to 13%. The clonotype comes from an adult who received the AZD1222 COVID-19 vaccine. Here the sequenced sample was peripheral blood, taken 28 days after the second AZD1222 dose. The rearrangement uses TRBV11-3 and TRBJ1-1; D gene ambiguous. CDR3: CASSLDGPNTEAFF. The DNA of the CDR3 is TGTGCCAGCAGCTTGGACGGACCGAACACTGAAGCTTTCTTT.